This entry features one T cell receptor (beta chain) sequence. Antigen specificity is unknown. The ViraFEST assay expanded antigen-specific CD4+ T cells with viral peptide pools before sequencing. It was after around eleven days of culture that CD4+ T cells were isolated. Previously uninfected by SARS-CoV-2, the vaccine recipients also showed negative nucleocapsid antibodies. Days 3 and 7 saw half the medium replaced with IL-2 medium. V lost 5 bases and J lost 4, with 15 bases in between. CDR1 and CDR2 (germline): SGHRS, YFSETQ. CDR3 length: 15 residues. Sequenced by immunoSEQ multiplex PCR; TCRdb stores in-frame clones only, minus some. The table records around 45,000 clones, just over 75% of them present only once. This sample was taken from a study of vaccination effects on CD4 cells after COVID-19.

This chain connects TRBV5-1 to TRBJ1-4; TRBD1 might be the D (5 bases). This material consisted of CD4+ T cells from PBMCs cultured with SARS-CoV-2 spike peptides, taken before COVID-19 vaccination. The clonotype originates from a human donor who received a COVID-19 vaccine. CDR3 in amino acids: CASSTLGTVNEKLFF. As DNA, the CDR3 is TGCGCCAGCAGTACCCTAGGGACGGTTAATGAAAAACTGTTTTTT.